This TCR beta chain emerged from a study of beta chain features in type 1 diabetes. The study's findings and limits: Type 1 diabetes patients had moderately but significantly shorter TCRB CDR3s in all four CD4+ subsets. With patients and controls alike, PCR might favor shorter templates to an equal degree. Healthy donors had naive, central memory and Treg TCRB repertoires that appeared less similar than those seen among patients.

Since all of the isolated RNA was reverse transcribed, expressed TCRB transcripts were what got sequenced. This table comes from immunoSEQ multiplex PCR, and its TCRdb copy is limited to in-frame clones, with some not included. The sample yields some 120,000 clones, roughly 17% seen once. CDR1 is SNHLY, CDR2 FYNNEI, per germline. V dropped 3 bases and J dropped 2; count of bases not matched to a gene: 6. The CDR3 loop spans 15 amino acids. This clone was counted a few times. Its antigen is not identified. Sequencing was done on a sample of central memory CD4+ T cells from blood. The V and J genes are TRBV2 and TRBJ2-5; TRBD1 agrees at 7 bases. The sequence came from a man younger than 35 with type 1 diabetes. Here the CDR3 reads CASSDRGQLQETQYF. DNA for the CDR3: TGTGCCAGCAGTGACCGGGGACAGCTACAAGAGACCCAGTACTTC. The whole variable domain, remainder taken from reference TRBV2 and TRBJ2-5, is EPEVTQTPSHQVTQMGQEVILRCVPISNHLYFYWYRQILGQKVEFLVSFYNNEISEKSEIFDDQFSVERPDGSNFTLKIRSTKLEDSAMYFCASSDRGQLQETQYFGPGTRLLVL.